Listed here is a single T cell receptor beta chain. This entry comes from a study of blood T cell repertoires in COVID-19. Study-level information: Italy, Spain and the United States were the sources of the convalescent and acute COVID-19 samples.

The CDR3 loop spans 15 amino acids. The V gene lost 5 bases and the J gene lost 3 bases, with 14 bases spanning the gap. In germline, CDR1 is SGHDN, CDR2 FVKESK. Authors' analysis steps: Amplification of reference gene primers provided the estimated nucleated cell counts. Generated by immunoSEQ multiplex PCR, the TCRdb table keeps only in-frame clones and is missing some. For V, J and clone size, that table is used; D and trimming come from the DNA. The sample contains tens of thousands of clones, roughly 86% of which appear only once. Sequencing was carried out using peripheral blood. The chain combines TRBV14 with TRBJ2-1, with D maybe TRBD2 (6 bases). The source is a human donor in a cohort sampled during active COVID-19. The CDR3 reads CASSGGLALYNEQFF. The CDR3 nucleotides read TGTGCCAGCAGCGGAGGCCTAGCGCTCTACAATGAGCAGTTCTTC.